A single sample is the source of the 15 T cell receptor beta chains below, sequenced in a study of T cell repertoires in cytomegalovirus infection. TCRdb reprocessed the reads via MiXCR and lists one record per CDR3 protein. The sample carries just over 450,000 distinct CDR3 sequences, about 42% recorded once. Antigens for these TCRs are unknown. Here the sequenced sample was cultured PBMCs, taken from culture after CMV antigen stimulation. These receptors were collected from a human donor in good health (CMV status not recorded). Some clones in this sample may be carry-over from other donors' samples.

V and J are TRBV5-1 and TRBJ2-5, with TRBD2 matching 8 bases. After removal of 7 bases from V and 9 bases from J, the junction contained 11 bases not matched to a gene. The CDR3 contains 13 residues. Germline lookup yields CDR1 SGHRS and CDR2 YFSETQ. The CDR3 loop reads CASRQGSGEAQYF. The CDR3 DNA follows: TGCGCCAGCCGCCAGGGTAGCGGGGAGGCCCAGTACTTC.

The chain links TRBV7-4 to TRBJ1-3; D remains unclear. Germline CDR1 SGHVT, CDR2 SQSDAQ. This CDR3 has 16 residues. V was clipped by 7 bases and J by 0 bases, with 16 bases between them. CDR3 amino acids: CASNFFVSSSGNTIYF. DNA for the CDR3: TGTGCCAGCAACTTTTTTGTCAGTTCCTCTGGAAACACCATATATTTT. The full variable domain, its missing parts supplied by reference TRBV7-4 and TRBJ1-3, is GAGVSQSPRYKVAKRGRDVALRCDSISGHVTLYWYRQTLGQGSEVLTYSQSDAQRDKSGRPSGRFSAERPERSVSTLKIQRTEQGDSAVYLCASNFFVSSSGNTIYFGEGSWLTVV.

This clonotype was seen only a few times. This chain links TRBV7-2 with TRBJ2-7; D is undetermined. Germline V CDR1 and CDR2: SGHTA, FQGNSA. Trimming removed 0 bases from V and 2 bases from J, with 5 bases in between. The CDR3 is 13 residues long. Written as DNA, the CDR3 is TGTGCCAGCAGCTTAGCTACCACCTACGAGCAGTACTTC. Its translation: CASSLATTYEQYF. The full variable domain, with the rest looked up from reference TRBV7-2 and TRBJ2-7, is GAGVSQSPSNKVTEKGKDVELRCDPISGHTALYWYRQSLGQGLEFLIYFQGNSAPDKSGLPSDRFSAERTGGSVSTLTIQRTQQEDSAVYLCASSLATTYEQYFGPGTRLTVT.

This clonotype was counted a few times. The chain joins TRBV19 to TRBJ1-1, with D perhaps TRBD1 (6 bases). This CDR3 is 15 amino acids long. CDR1 and CDR2 from the germline V gene are LNHDA and SQIVND (reference sequence). The V end lost 1 base, the J end lost 12 bases, and 21 bases lay between the germline ends. CDR3 in amino acids: CASSIVGGAGMGTFF. DNA of the CDR3: TGTGCCAGTAGTATAGTCGGGGGCGCGGGGATGGGAACTTTCTTT.

In this sample, this clonotype turned up many times. The chain joins TRBV7-6 to TRBJ2-1; 8 bases match TRBD2. V gave up 5 bases and J gave up 7 bases; unmatched junction bases: 10. CDR3 length equals 15 residues. Per the germline V gene, CDR1 is SGHVS and CDR2 is FNYEAQ. This CDR3 is CASSPTSGRGNEQFF. CDR3 coding DNA: TGTGCCAGCAGCCCAACCTCCGGGAGGGGTAATGAGCAGTTCTTC.

There are a few counts of this clonotype. This chain connects TRBV12-3 or TRBV12-4 to TRBJ2-3; the D is unclear. The CDR3 has 17 amino acids. V was cut by 5 bases and J by 1 base, with 19 bases left in between. CDR3 protein: CASSPPGHGPRTDTQYF. DNA for the CDR3: TGTGCCAGCAGTCCCCCCGGGCATGGGCCACGCACAGATACGCAGTATTTT.

In its sample, this clonotype was seen a few times. The chain has TRBV12-3 or TRBV12-4 and TRBJ2-3; D unresolved. The CDR3 consists of 13 residues. Trimming cost V 5 bases and J 2 bases, with 8 bases left between them. DNA for the CDR3: TGTGCCAGCAGTACCGGGTCCACAGATACGCAGTATTTT. As protein: CASSTGSTDTQYF.

This chain uses TRBV24-1 with TRBJ2-2; D might be TRBD2 (6 bases). In germline, CDR1 is KGHDR, CDR2 SFDVKD. The CDR3 has 14 amino acids. The germline V and J ends were trimmed by 9 bases and 0 bases, with 10 bases remaining between them. The CDR3 nucleotides are TGTGCCACCGAGTCGGGAGCGAACACCGGGGAGCTGTTTTTT. Its protein is CATESGANTGELFF.

The V call is TRBV7-6, the J call TRBJ2-7; 8 nucleotides agree with TRBD1. V lost 5 bases, J lost 0 bases, and 6 bases stayed unmatched. The CDR3 totals 15 residues. Germline V gene lookup returns CDR1 SGHVS and CDR2 FNYEAQ. CDR3 coding DNA: TGTGCCAGCAGCCCCGGGACAGGTAGCTCCTACGAGCAGTACTTC. It translates to CASSPGTGSSYEQYF.

This clonotype was counted between two and nine times. This chain uses TRBV5-4 with TRBJ1-1; possible D gene TRBD1, 6 bases. V lost 4 bases and J lost 3, with 19 bases in between. CDR3 length equals 16 residues. Germline assignment: CDR1 SGHNT and CDR2 YYREEE (reference sequence). The CDR3 protein is CASSLGVRGMDTEAFF. The CDR3 coding sequence is TGTGCCAGCAGCCTTGGGGTCAGGGGCATGGACACTGAAGCTTTCTTT.

This clonotype was observed a few times. J is TRBJ2-5 and V is TRBV6-6; D perhaps matches TRBD2 (5 bases). The CDR3 length is 14 residues. Per germline, CDR1 MNHNY and CDR2 SVGAGI (reference sequence). V was shortened by 5 bases and J by 3 bases, with 13 bases between the two germline ends. The CDR3 here is CASSPGRVEETQYF. The CDR3 DNA is TGTGCCAGCAGTCCTGGGCGGGTTGAAGAGACCCAGTACTTC.

The chain links TRBV12-3 or TRBV12-4 to TRBJ1-2; the D is unclear. V gave up 3 bases and J gave up 2 bases, with 4 bases separating them. This CDR3 is 12 amino acids long. The CDR3 reads CASSLTNYGYTF. The CDR3 DNA is TGTGCCAGCAGTTTGACCAACTATGGCTACACCTTC.

The chain joins TRBV19 to TRBJ1-5; the D is unclear. Trimming took 9 bases from V and 0 from J, leaving 9 bases between them. This CDR3 comprises 13 residues. Germline CDR1 and CDR2: LNHDA and SQIVND (reference sequence). CDR3 region: CASQLHSNQPQHF. The CDR3 DNA follows: TGTGCCAGCCAGCTACATAGCAATCAGCCCCAGCATTTT.

V is TRBV4-1 and J is TRBJ2-2; 10 bases align to TRBD2. The CDR3 is made up of 22 amino acids. Germline CDR1 is MGHRA and CDR2 is YSYEKL. The junction had 26 bases not matched to a gene; V was cut back by 4 bases and J by 6 bases. The CDR3 reads CASSLRGVPGTSVSVKAGELFF. The CDR3 DNA sequence: TGCGCCAGCAGCCTAAGAGGGGTCCCCGGGACTAGCGTATCTGTAAAGGCCGGGGAGCTGTTTTTT.

The V gene is TRBV29-1, the J gene TRBJ2-5, with 10 positions matching TRBD1. With 1 base clipped from V and 2 bases from J, the junction kept 10 bases outside the gene matches. CDR3 length: 17 amino acids. From germline, CDR1 is SQVTM and CDR2 ANQGSEA. The DNA for the CDR3 is TGCAGCGTTGAAGGGGTATCGAGGACAGGGGGACAAGAGACCCAGTACTTC. It specifies CSVEGVSRTGGQETQYF.